These T cell receptor beta chains were read from a single sample in a study of identical twins. In TCRdb, the 5' RACE reads were re-called with MiXCR into one record per CDR3 protein. This table has about 530,000 distinct CDR3 sequences, under 25% appearing once. The sample also formed part of further work on yellow fever vaccine responses in identical twins.

The sequenced material came from CD4+ T cells sorted from blood. The receptors shown here come from a woman aged 18-29 years in good health. The CDR3 runs from the conserved cysteine through the conserved F or W. The order of the fields is J gene, clone size, D gene, V gene, CDR3 length, CDR3 protein, CDR3 DNA. The D gene is left open where the match is weak. The size of a clone is reported for some rows only, either as once, few or many, or as a class for expanded clones.

j_call: TRBJ2-2; clone_size: few; d_call: TRBD2; v_call: TRBV5-1; cdr3_length: 15; cdr3_aa: CASSLSLAGVGELFF; cdr3_nt: TGCGCCAGCAGCTTATCTCTAGCGGGAGTCGGGGAGCTGTTTTTT
j_call: TRBJ2-7; clone_size: .; d_call: .; v_call: TRBV6-2/TRBV6-3; cdr3_length: 17; cdr3_aa: CASSYSPDLMSSYEQYF; cdr3_nt: TGTGCCAGCAGTTACTCCCCGGACTTAATGAGCTCCTACGAGCAGTACTTC
j_call: TRBJ2-7; clone_size: few; d_call: TRBD1; v_call: TRBV6-1; cdr3_length: 15; cdr3_aa: CASSDPGQSSYEQYF; cdr3_nt: TGTGCCAGCAGTGACCCGGGACAGAGCTCCTACGAGCAGTACTTC
j_call: TRBJ2-4; clone_size: .; d_call: .; v_call: TRBV3-1; cdr3_length: 14; cdr3_aa: CASSQDPISNIQYF; cdr3_nt: TGTGCCAGCAGCCAAGATCCCATTTCCAACATTCAGTACTTC
j_call: TRBJ2-3; clone_size: .; d_call: .; v_call: TRBV4-1; cdr3_length: 13; cdr3_aa: CASSQVFREKQYF; cdr3_nt: TGCGCCAGCAGCCAGGTCTTCCGGGAAAAGCAGTATTTT
j_call: TRBJ2-3; clone_size: .; d_call: TRBD2; v_call: TRBV9; cdr3_length: 16; cdr3_aa: CASSVGVAGATDTQYF; cdr3_nt: TGTGCCAGCAGCGTAGGGGTAGCGGGCGCCACAGATACGCAGTATTTT
j_call: TRBJ1-1; clone_size: .; d_call: .; v_call: TRBV10-3; cdr3_length: 13; cdr3_aa: CAIRDRSSTEAFF; cdr3_nt: TGTGCCATCAGAGACAGGTCCAGCACTGAAGCTTTCTTT
j_call: TRBJ2-1; clone_size: .; d_call: .; v_call: TRBV5-1; cdr3_length: 16; cdr3_aa: CASSLEGGSRYNEQFF; cdr3_nt: TGCGCCAGCAGCTTAGAAGGGGGTTCTCGGTACAATGAGCAGTTCTTC
j_call: TRBJ2-3; clone_size: .; d_call: TRBD2; v_call: TRBV27; cdr3_length: 19; cdr3_aa: CASSPKDRPLAGVADTQYF; cdr3_nt: TGTGCCAGCAGTCCAAAGGACAGGCCCCTAGCGGGAGTGGCAGATACGCAGTATTTT
j_call: TRBJ2-2; clone_size: .; d_call: .; v_call: TRBV6-5; cdr3_length: 15; cdr3_aa: CASSYSGWDTGELFF; cdr3_nt: TGTGCCAGCAGTTACAGCGGGTGGGACACCGGGGAGCTGTTTTTT
j_call: TRBJ2-1; clone_size: .; d_call: TRBD1; v_call: TRBV18; cdr3_length: 14; cdr3_aa: CASSPSDRANEQFF; cdr3_nt: TGTGCCAGCTCACCATCGGACAGGGCGAATGAGCAGTTCTTC
j_call: TRBJ2-7; clone_size: .; d_call: TRBD1; v_call: TRBV28; cdr3_length: 14; cdr3_aa: CASSLGTGVREQYF; cdr3_nt: TGTGCCAGCAGTCTGGGGACAGGGGTAAGAGAGCAGTACTTC
j_call: TRBJ2-5; clone_size: few; d_call: TRBD2; v_call: TRBV4-2; cdr3_length: 16; cdr3_aa: CASSQDRASGRRTQYF; cdr3_nt: TGTGCCAGCAGCCAAGATAGGGCTAGCGGGAGACGGACCCAGTACTTC
j_call: TRBJ2-7; clone_size: few; d_call: TRBD2; v_call: TRBV10-3; cdr3_length: 14; cdr3_aa: CAISDPSGVYEQYF; cdr3_nt: TGTGCCATCAGTGATCCTAGCGGGGTCTACGAGCAGTACTTC
j_call: TRBJ2-1; clone_size: .; d_call: .; v_call: TRBV6-5; cdr3_length: 15; cdr3_aa: CASSYWQSSYNEQFF; cdr3_nt: TGTGCCAGCAGTTACTGGCAAAGCTCCTACAATGAGCAGTTCTTC
j_call: TRBJ1-1; clone_size: few; d_call: .; v_call: TRBV2; cdr3_length: 16; cdr3_aa: CASSDRGGAMNTEAFF; cdr3_nt: TGTGCCAGCAGTGACAGGGGCGGAGCCATGAACACTGAAGCTTTCTTT
j_call: TRBJ1-2; clone_size: few; d_call: .; v_call: TRBV12-3/TRBV12-4; cdr3_length: 12; cdr3_aa: CASSSRQHGYTF; cdr3_nt: TGTGCCAGCAGTTCCCGACAGCATGGCTACACCTTC
j_call: TRBJ2-1; clone_size: few; d_call: .; v_call: TRBV19; cdr3_length: 13; cdr3_aa: CASIGGTYNEQFF; cdr3_nt: TGTGCCAGTATCGGGGGAACCTACAATGAGCAGTTCTTC
j_call: TRBJ1-3; clone_size: few; d_call: .; v_call: TRBV6-5; cdr3_length: 13; cdr3_aa: CASSWGSGNTIYF; cdr3_nt: TGTGCCAGCAGTTGGGGGTCGGGAAACACCATATATTTT
j_call: TRBJ1-5; clone_size: few; d_call: .; v_call: TRBV28; cdr3_length: 14; cdr3_aa: CASTSGEKIQPQHF; cdr3_nt: TGTGCCAGCACTAGTGGGGAGAAAATTCAGCCCCAGCATTTT
j_call: TRBJ1-5; clone_size: few; d_call: .; v_call: TRBV20-1; cdr3_length: 16; cdr3_aa: CSARPGSTYSNQPQHF; cdr3_nt: TGCAGTGCTAGGCCAGGGTCAACATATAGCAATCAGCCCCAGCATTTT
j_call: TRBJ1-5; clone_size: many; d_call: .; v_call: TRBV12-3/TRBV12-4; cdr3_length: 15; cdr3_aa: CASSPGAGNNQPQHF; cdr3_nt: TGTGCCAGCAGTCCGGGCGCAGGTAACAATCAGCCCCAGCATTTT
j_call: TRBJ2-2; clone_size: .; d_call: .; v_call: TRBV4-2; cdr3_length: 16; cdr3_aa: CASSQGVGVKPGELFF; cdr3_nt: TGTGCCAGCAGCCAAGGTGTGGGCGTAAAACCCGGGGAGCTGTTTTTT
j_call: TRBJ2-3; clone_size: few; d_call: .; v_call: TRBV5-1; cdr3_length: 18; cdr3_aa: CASSLESPAGGSTDTQYF; cdr3_nt: TGCGCCAGCAGCTTGGAATCACCTGCCGGGGGTAGCACAGATACGCAGTATTTT
j_call: TRBJ1-5; clone_size: .; d_call: .; v_call: TRBV24-1; cdr3_length: 14; cdr3_aa: CATSSRRGFQPQHF; cdr3_nt: TGTGCCACCAGTTCTAGGAGGGGATTTCAGCCCCAGCATTTT
j_call: TRBJ2-7; clone_size: .; d_call: .; v_call: TRBV7-6; cdr3_length: 15; cdr3_aa: CASSLEDGSSYEQYF; cdr3_nt: TGTGCCAGCAGCTTAGAAGACGGAAGCTCCTACGAGCAGTACTTC
j_call: TRBJ2-2; clone_size: few; d_call: .; v_call: TRBV5-1; cdr3_length: 15; cdr3_aa: CASSLVGLNTGELFF; cdr3_nt: TGCGCCAGCAGCTTGGTAGGGTTGAACACCGGGGAGCTGTTTTTT
j_call: TRBJ2-2; clone_size: .; d_call: .; v_call: TRBV12-3/TRBV12-4; cdr3_length: 14; cdr3_aa: CASRDRINTGELFF; cdr3_nt: TGTGCCAGCAGGGACAGAATAAACACCGGGGAGCTGTTTTTT
j_call: TRBJ2-1; clone_size: .; d_call: TRBD2; v_call: TRBV11-3; cdr3_length: 15; cdr3_aa: CASSTSGGIYNEQFF; cdr3_nt: TGTGCCAGCAGCACTAGCGGGGGGATTTACAATGAGCAGTTCTTC
j_call: TRBJ1-1; clone_size: many; d_call: .; v_call: TRBV5-1; cdr3_length: 14; cdr3_aa: CASSPVGGNTEAFF; cdr3_nt: TGCGCCAGCAGCCCCGTAGGCGGGAACACTGAAGCTTTCTTT
j_call: TRBJ2-6; clone_size: few; d_call: .; v_call: TRBV4-2; cdr3_length: 19; cdr3_aa: CASSQVGGQPSSGANVLTF; cdr3_nt: TGTGCCAGCAGCCAAGTCGGGGGGCAACCAAGCTCTGGGGCCAACGTCCTGACTTTC
j_call: TRBJ2-2; clone_size: .; d_call: TRBD1; v_call: TRBV10-3; cdr3_length: 16; cdr3_aa: CAISEKGTDLTGELFF; cdr3_nt: TGTGCCATCAGTGAGAAGGGGACAGACTTGACCGGGGAGCTGTTTTTT
j_call: TRBJ2-2; clone_size: .; d_call: .; v_call: TRBV10-3; cdr3_length: 17; cdr3_aa: CAISESTSGGHRGAVFF; cdr3_nt: .
j_call: TRBJ2-1; clone_size: .; d_call: TRBD2; v_call: TRBV12-3/TRBV12-4; cdr3_length: 18; cdr3_aa: CASSLGPSSGRALNEQFF; cdr3_nt: TGTGCCAGCAGTTTGGGGCCTAGTAGCGGGAGGGCCCTTAATGAGCAGTTCTTC
j_call: TRBJ1-4; clone_size: .; d_call: .; v_call: TRBV27; cdr3_length: 15; cdr3_aa: CASSSKGGTNEKLFF; cdr3_nt: TGTGCCAGCAGTTCGAAAGGGGGAACTAATGAAAAACTGTTTTTT
j_call: TRBJ2-1; clone_size: .; d_call: TRBD2; v_call: TRBV6-2/TRBV6-3; cdr3_length: 15; cdr3_aa: CASKRLAGGRNEQFF; cdr3_nt: TGTGCCAGCAAAAGACTAGCGGGAGGTAGGAATGAGCAGTTCTTC
j_call: TRBJ2-7; clone_size: few; d_call: TRBD2; v_call: TRBV4-2; cdr3_length: 19; cdr3_aa: CASSHLARGGSDQNYEQYF; cdr3_nt: TGTGCCAGCAGCCACCTTGCTAGGGGCGGGAGCGATCAGAACTACGAGCAGTACTTC
j_call: TRBJ2-1; clone_size: .; d_call: .; v_call: TRBV20-1; cdr3_length: 12; cdr3_aa: CSAREGSNEQFF; cdr3_nt: TGCAGTGCTAGAGAGGGCTCCAATGAGCAGTTCTTC
j_call: TRBJ2-1; clone_size: few; d_call: .; v_call: TRBV11-1; cdr3_length: 18; cdr3_aa: CASSQTHSRGSSYNEQFF; cdr3_nt: TGTGCCAGCAGCCAAACCCACAGCCGGGGGAGCTCCTACAATGAGCAGTTCTTC
j_call: TRBJ1-1; clone_size: once; d_call: .; v_call: TRBV20-1; cdr3_length: 12; cdr3_aa: CSATRPNTEAFF; cdr3_nt: TGCAGTGCTACGAGGCCGAACACTGAAGCTTTCTTT
j_call: TRBJ1-1; clone_size: few; d_call: .; v_call: TRBV7-2; cdr3_length: 13; cdr3_aa: CASSSGSEGEAFF; cdr3_nt: TGTGCCAGCAGCTCAGGGAGTGAGGGTGAAGCTTTCTTT
j_call: TRBJ1-1; clone_size: .; d_call: TRBD1; v_call: TRBV20-1; cdr3_length: 12; cdr3_aa: CSANRGHTEAFF; cdr3_nt: TGCAGTGCTAACAGGGGACACACTGAAGCTTTCTTT
j_call: TRBJ2-7; clone_size: .; d_call: .; v_call: TRBV28; cdr3_length: 16; cdr3_aa: CASRLGGEVSTYEQYF; cdr3_nt: TGTGCCAGCCGACTGGGTGGGGAGGTTAGTACCTACGAGCAGTACTTC
j_call: TRBJ2-2; clone_size: .; d_call: .; v_call: TRBV29-1; cdr3_length: 11; cdr3_aa: CSVGHGGELFF; cdr3_nt: TGCAGCGTGGGCCACGGTGGGGAGCTGTTTTTT